A selection of T cell receptor beta chains follows, all from one sample in a study of blood T cell repertoires in COVID-19. Data came from immunoSEQ multiplex PCR; TCRdb stores just in-frame clones and leaves some out. The profile shows just under 85,000 clones, more than 70% of them singletons. Sequenced material: peripheral blood. These TCRs come from a woman aged 60-75 years with acute or convalescent COVID-19. Both conserved end residues are part of each CDR3. A D gene is named only where the DNA matches it firmly. Clone size appears in some rows only: once, few, many, or a class for an expanded clone.

-,TRBV11-3,TRBJ2-7,-,CASSLIFGSAYEQYF,TGTGCCAGCAGCTTAATTTTCGGGAGCGCCTACGAGCAGTACTTC
-,TRBV3-1/TRBV3-2,TRBJ2-7,-,CASSPAPEALPSSYEQYF,TGTGCCAGCAGCCCGGCCCCTGAGGCACTCCCCAGCTCCTACGAGCAGTACTTC
-,TRBV7-9,TRBJ1-1,-,CASSPWTDLNTEAFF,TGTGCCAGCTCGCCTTGGACAGATTTGAACACTGAAGCTTTCTTT
-,TRBV5-1,TRBJ2-5,-,CASSLGTSGGETQYF,TGCGCCAGCAGCTTGGGGACTTCCGGTGGGGAGACCCAGTACTTC
-,TRBV5-4,TRBJ2-3,TRBD2,CASSKGTLAGGSTDTQYF,TGTGCCAGCAGCAAAGGCACTTTAGCGGGGGGCAGTACAGATACGCAGTATTTT
few,TRBV2,TRBJ2-7,TRBD2,CASKRDVHYEQYF,TGTGCCAGCAAGCGGGACGTACACTACGAGCAGTACTTC
-,TRBV29-1,TRBJ2-1,TRBD2,CSVDTIAGPEQFF,TGCAGCGTCGACACAATAGCGGGCCCGGAGCAGTTCTTC
-,TRBV10-3,TRBJ1-1,-,CAISDRNLGPEAFF,TGTGCCATCAGTGATCGTAATCTAGGCCCTGAAGCTTTCTTT
-,TRBV9,TRBJ1-5,-,CASSATGTPNQPQHF,TGTGCCAGCAGCGCTACCGGGACACCGAATCAGCCCCAGCATTTT
-,TRBV11-2,TRBJ2-1,-,CASSLETFEQFF,TGTGCCAGCAGCTTAGAGACTTTTGAGCAGTTCTTC
-,TRBV6-5,TRBJ2-1,-,CASSLSTNNNEQFF,TGTGCCAGCAGTTTGTCGACAAACAACAATGAGCAGTTCTTC
-,TRBV21-1,TRBJ2-1,-,CASSQPLRSYNEQFF,TGTGCCAGCAGTCAACCACTTCGCTCCTACAATGAGCAGTTCTTC
-,TRBV3-1/TRBV3-2,TRBJ1-4,TRBD1,CASSQRGDRGRKLFF,TGTGCCAGCAGCCAGAGGGGGGACAGGGGAAGAAAACTGTTTTTT
-,TRBV3-1/TRBV3-2,TRBJ2-7,-,CASSQNSKQYF,TGTGCCAGCAGCCAAAATAGTAAGCAGTACTTC
-,TRBV7-9,TRBJ1-5,TRBD1,CASSPPDRNQPQHF,TGTGCCAGCAGCCCCCCGGACAGGAATCAGCCCCAGCATTTT
-,TRBV6-6,TRBJ1-2,-,CASRRDVYGYTF,TGTGCCAGCAGGCGGGATGTCTATGGCTACACCTTC
few,TRBV7-9,TRBJ2-7,-,CASSYNYEQYF,TGTGCCAGCAGCTACAACTACGAGCAGTACTTC
-,TRBV5-1,TRBJ1-2,-,CASSTQSVGVESPTF,TGCGCCAGCAGCACCCAATCGGTAGGGGTAGAGTCTCCCACCTTC
once,TRBV7-3,TRBJ2-7,-,CASSSTGAYEQYF,TGTGCCAGCAGCTCTACAGGAGCCTACGAGCAGTACTTC
-,TRBV24-1,TRBJ1-2,TRBD1,CATSDSAGTGGVSYGYTF,TGTGCCACCAGTGATTCCGCCGGGACAGGGGGCGTCAGCTATGGCTACACCTTC
-,TRBV5-1,TRBJ2-7,-,CASSFDTYEQYF,TGCGCCAGCAGCTTCGACACCTACGAGCAGTACTTC
once,TRBV6-4,TRBJ2-1,-,CATRVGATYNEQFF,TGTGCCACCCGAGTGGGGGCAACCTACAATGAGCAGTTCTTC
-,TRBV4-1,TRBJ2-7,TRBD1,CASSPVRTGTYEQYF,TGCGCCAGCAGCCCCGTCCGGACAGGCACCTACGAGCAGTACTTC
-,TRBV29-1,TRBJ1-2,TRBD1,CSGKGQGSYGYTF,TGCAGCGGGAAAGGACAGGGGTCCTATGGCTACACCTTC
once,TRBV7-6,TRBJ1-4,TRBD1,CASSPGTGGYGEKLFF,TGTGCCAGCAGCCCGGGGACAGGGGGTTACGGTGAAAAACTGTTTTTT
-,TRBV30,TRBJ1-2,TRBD1,CAWSVQGAHYGYTF,TGTGCCTGGAGTGTACAGGGGGCGCACTATGGCTACACCTTC
once,TRBV7-3,TRBJ1-2,-,CASSQGGGYGYTF,TGTGCCAGCAGCCAAGGGGGAGGGTATGGCTACACCTTC
-,TRBV11-2,TRBJ1-4,TRBD1,CASSRTRQGNEKLFF,TGTGCCAGCAGCCGGACAAGACAGGGGAATGAAAAACTGTTTTTT
-,TRBV10-3,TRBJ2-7,-,CAISESVGSYEQYF,TGTGCCATCAGTGAGTCGGTCGGGTCCTACGAGCAGTACTTC
-,TRBV6-1,TRBJ1-2,TRBD1,CASSEQGEYYGYTF,TGTGCCAGCAGTGAACAGGGGGAGTACTATGGCTACACCTTC
-,TRBV5-1,TRBJ2-3,-,CASSSGPTDTQYF,TGCGCCAGCAGCTCGGGTCCCACAGATACGCAGTATTTT
-,TRBV7-6,TRBJ1-3,-,CASSPGRGSSGNTIYF,TGTGCCAGCAGCCCGGGTCGGGGAAGCTCTGGAAACACCATATATTTT
-,TRBV11-3,TRBJ2-1,TRBD2,CASSLGTSGSSYNEQFF,TGTGCCAGCAGCTTAGGGACTAGCGGGAGCTCCTACAATGAGCAGTTCTTC
few,TRBV12-3/TRBV12-4,TRBJ1-2,TRBD1,CASSRQGNYGYTF,TGTGCCAGCAGCCGACAGGGAAACTATGGCTACACCTTC
-,TRBV29-1,TRBJ1-1,-,CSVGRRDTEAFF,TGCAGCGTTGGACGGAGGGACACTGAAGCTTTCTTT
-,TRBV4-1,TRBJ2-1,TRBD2,CASSQDGPAGVLNEQFF,TGCGCCAGCAGCCAAGATGGGCCAGCGGGGGTACTCAATGAGCAGTTCTTC
-,TRBV19,TRBJ2-2,TRBD1,CASSLGQDTGELFF,TGTGCCAGTAGTTTGGGACAGGACACCGGGGAGCTGTTTTTT
-,TRBV7-6,TRBJ2-7,TRBD2,CASSLELAGQHYEQYF,TGTGCCAGCAGCTTAGAACTAGCGGGACAGCACTACGAGCAGTACTTC
-,TRBV10-3,TRBJ2-1,TRBD1,CAISERDRGLNEQFF,TGTGCCATCAGTGAGAGGGACAGGGGGCTCAATGAGCAGTTCTTC
-,TRBV5-1,TRBJ2-1,TRBD2,CASSKGTSGPYNEQFF,TGCGCCAGCAGCAAAGGGACTAGCGGGCCTTACAATGAGCAGTTCTTC
-,TRBV2,TRBJ1-5,TRBD1,CASSQRQGARGQPQHF,TGTGCCAGCAGTCAACGACAGGGGGCGCGAGGTCAGCCCCAGCATTTT
-,TRBV4-1,TRBJ1-1,TRBD1,CASSHRQGGAEAFF,TGCGCCAGCAGCCATCGACAGGGGGGGGCTGAAGCTTTCTTT
-,TRBV30,TRBJ1-1,TRBD1,CARGRDRANTEAFF,TGTGCCAGGGGCCGGGACAGGGCGAACACTGAAGCTTTCTTT
once,TRBV18,TRBJ1-2,TRBD1,CASSPGQGADGYTF,TGTGCCAGCTCGCCGGGACAGGGGGCGGATGGCTACACCTTC
-,TRBV14,TRBJ2-7,TRBD1,CASSHLVQGARYEQYF,TGTGCCAGCAGCCACCTAGTACAGGGGGCGAGGTACGAGCAGTACTTC
-,TRBV11-3,TRBJ2-7,TRBD2,CASTTGGQSYEQYF,TGTGCCAGCACCACGGGGGGGCAGTCCTACGAGCAGTACTTC
few,TRBV15,TRBJ1-1,TRBD1,CATSRDRDSQPRRAFF,TGTGCCACCAGCAGAGACCGGGACAGCCAACCGAGGAGGGCTTTCTTT
-,TRBV12-3/TRBV12-4,TRBJ1-2,-,CASRDSFGYTF,TGTGCCAGCAGGGACAGTTTTGGCTACACCTTC
few,TRBV19,TRBJ1-4,-,CASGVDAGEKLFF,TGTGCCAGTGGGGTCGATGCGGGTGAAAAACTGTTTTTT
-,TRBV11-3,TRBJ1-3,TRBD1,CASSRGQGNAGNTIYF,TGTGCCAGCAGCCGGGGACAGGGGAATGCTGGAAACACCATATATTTT
-,TRBV4-1,TRBJ1-4,-,CASSAGSPTTNEKLFF,TGCGCCAGCAGCGCAGGAAGCCCTACAACTAATGAAAAACTGTTTTTT
-,TRBV7-2,TRBJ1-5,TRBD1,CASSLTGQALEPQHF,TGTGCCAGCAGCTTAACGGGACAGGCCTTGGAGCCCCAGCATTTT
-,TRBV5-1,TRBJ1-4,-,CASSHDRGILGEKLFF,TGCGCCAGCAGCCACGACCGGGGGATCCTGGGTGAAAAACTGTTTTTT
-,TRBV3-1/TRBV3-2,TRBJ2-7,TRBD2,CASSHGGRADYEQYF,TGTGCCAGCAGCCATGGAGGGAGGGCCGACTACGAGCAGTACTTC
-,TRBV9,TRBJ1-2,-,CASSVLGQGYTF,TGTGCCAGCAGCGTACTGGGCCAAGGCTACACCTTC
-,TRBV5-1,TRBJ2-1,TRBD2,CASSLAPWTSGRAYNEQFF,TGCGCCAGCAGCTTGGCGCCTTGGACTAGCGGGAGGGCCTACAATGAGCAGTTCTTC
-,TRBV4-2,TRBJ1-5,-,CASSQGTAYQPQHF,TGTGCCAGCAGCCAAGGGACAGCTTATCAGCCCCAGCATTTT